The 3 T cell receptor beta chains below come from one sample, sequenced in a study of T cell repertoires in cytomegalovirus infection. MiXCR, applied by TCRdb to the reads, yields one record per CDR3 protein. The table has a few hundred thousand distinct CDR3 sequences, 17% seen once; the top ten hold less than 60%. Sequencing used CD8+ T cells from PBMCs. The source of these receptors is a human donor in good health (CMV status not recorded). Some clones in this sample may be carry-over from other donors' samples.

This rearrangement joins TRBV7-6 to TRBJ1-1; TRBD1 might be the D (5 bases). The CDR3 loop spans 12 amino acids. The germline V gene has CDR1 SGHVS and CDR2 FNYEAQ. Trimming stripped 10 bases from V and 2 bases from J, with 11 bases between. As DNA, the CDR3 is TGTGCCACTCACAGGAGCAACACTGAAGCTTTCTTT. Translation: CATHRSNTEAFF.

This clonotype was seen ten or more times. The chain employs TRBV27 and TRBJ2-1; 8 bases are shared with TRBD2. Germline CDR1 MNHEY, CDR2 SMNVEV (reference sequence). Germline trimming cut 7 bases from V and 2 bases from J; bases unmatched to any gene: 4. CDR3 length: 14 amino acids. The CDR3 DNA reads TGTGCCAGCACGTCTAGCGGGCCCTACAATGAGCAGTTCTTC. It translates to CASTSSGPYNEQFF.

At least ten counts were recorded for this clonotype. The chain employs TRBV7-9 and TRBJ2-7, with TRBD1 identical over 11 bases. The CDR3 extends over 15 amino acids. In germline, CDR1 is SEHNR, CDR2 FQNEAQ (reference sequence). Trimming at V came to 2 bases and at J to 7 bases, leaving 7 bases not matched to a gene. CDR3 amino acids: CASSLRGQGAREQYF. The CDR3 nucleotides are TGTGCCAGCAGCTTACGAGGACAGGGGGCGCGGGAGCAGTACTTC.